Each of the 20 T cell receptor beta chains below was sequenced from the same sample in a study of identical twins. TCRdb itself ran the 5' RACE reads through MiXCR, one entry per CDR3 protein. Among roughly 1,500,000 distinct CDR3 sequences, about 30% were seen once, and the ten largest hold approximately 0.29%. Sequenced: cord blood. Receptors originate from a newborn girl in good health.

The rearrangement links TRBV10-3 to TRBJ1-2; 7 bases map to TRBD1. Trimming cost V 9 bases and J 6 bases; bases outside gene matches: 10. This CDR3 comprises 13 residues. CDR1 is ENHRY and CDR2 is SYGVKD in the germline V gene. CDR3 amino acids: CAILGSRGHGYTF. The CDR3 nucleotides read TGTGCCATTTTAGGGAGTAGGGGGCATGGCTACACCTTC.

This clonotype has a handful of counts. This sequence joins TRBV29-1 and TRBJ2-1; the D gene is possibly TRBD1 (5 bases). The CDR3 extends over 13 amino acids. Germline V gives CDR1 SQVTM, CDR2 ANQGSEA. Trimming pared 0 bases from V and 4 bases from J, leaving 7 bases between. The CDR3 DNA sequence: TGCAGCGTTGAAGATCAGGGTTACAATGAGCAGTTCTTC. Its protein product is CSVEDQGYNEQFF.

CDR3 amino acids: CSAREDRGSPLHF. CDR3 DNA: TGCAGTGCTAGAGAGGACAGGGGTTCACCCCTCCACTTT. The chain joins TRBV20-1 to TRBJ1-6; 9 bases are shared with TRBD1. This CDR3 is 13 amino acids long. Unmatched junction bases numbered 0, after V lost 0 bases and J lost 9 bases. CDR1 and CDR2 from the germline V gene are DFQATT and SNEGSKA (reference sequence).

This rearrangement joins TRBV7-9 to TRBJ2-5, with 9 bases that match TRBD2. V shed 2 bases and J 5 bases; nucleotides not matched to a gene: 6. Germline values: CDR1 SEHNR, CDR2 FQNEAQ (reference sequence). This CDR3 has 15 amino acids. CDR3 protein: CASSLLLAGMETQYF. The CDR3 DNA is TGTGCCAGCAGCTTATTGCTAGCGGGAATGGAGACCCAGTACTTC.

The gene calls are TRBV7-9 and TRBJ2-2; D is perhaps TRBD1 (6 bases). The germline V and J ends were trimmed by 0 bases and 1 base, with 18 bases remaining between them. Germline-derived CDR1 and CDR2 are SEHNR and FQNEAQ (reference sequence). CDR3 length: 19 residues. The CDR3 loop reads CASSLAPRTGTRNTGELFF. DNA for the CDR3: TGTGCCAGCAGCTTAGCGCCACGAACAGGGACGAGGAACACCGGGGAGCTGTTTTTT. Based on the CDR3 plus reference TRBV7-9 and TRBJ2-2, the full variable domain is DTGVSQNPRHKITKRGQNVTFRCDPISEHNRLYWYRQTLGQGPEFLTYFQNEAQLEKSRLLSDRFSAERPKGSFSTLEIQRTEQGDSAMYLCASSLAPRTGTRNTGELFFGEGSRLTVL.

This clonotype has just a few counts. CDR3 loop: CASSIAGTSGLWNEQFF. CDR3 sequence (DNA): TGTGCCAGTAGTATAGCGGGGACTAGCGGACTATGGAATGAGCAGTTCTTC. The rearrangement links TRBV19 to TRBJ2-1; 11 nucleotides match TRBD2. This CDR3 has 17 residues. Losses at the gene ends were 1 base for V and 7 bases for J; bases not matched to a gene: 9. Germline V gene sequence: CDR1 LNHDA, CDR2 SQIVND (reference sequence).

The chain combines TRBV28 with TRBJ2-5, with 10 positions matching TRBD2. CDR1 and CDR2 from the germline V gene are MDHEN and SYDVKM. This CDR3 comprises 16 residues. J lost 11 bases, V lost 6 bases, and 18 bases had no gene match. DNA for the CDR3: TGTGCCAGCAGCCCGCGACTAGCGGGTACTCACAATGAGCAGTACTTC. It translates to CASSPRLAGTHNEQYF.

This clonotype has just a few counts. This chain uses TRBV5-1 with TRBJ2-1; TRBD2 agrees at 14 bases. CDR3 size: 15 residues. Per germline, CDR1 SGHRS and CDR2 YFSETQ. V lost 3 bases and J lost 10; bases outside the gene matches: 6. CDR3 sequence (DNA): TGCGCCAGCAGCTCGGGACTAGCGGGAGTTTGGGAGCAGTTCTTC. Translating gives CASSSGLAGVWEQFF.

The genes are TRBV28 and TRBJ2-5; 8 bases map to TRBD1. The better agreement between TRBJ2-7 and the DNA end casts doubt on the J call. Germline-derived CDR1 and CDR2 are MDHEN and SYDVKM. The CDR3 has 15 amino acids. Here the CDR3 DNA reads TGTGCCAGCAGTTTATGGGTCAGGGGGCAAACCGAGCAGTACTTC. Its protein is CASSLWVRGQTEQYF.

The rearrangement joins TRBV24-1 to TRBJ2-1; D is unclear. CDR3 size: 15 residues. Trimming stripped 0 bases from V and 5 bases from J, with 10 bases between. CDR1 and CDR2 (germline): KGHDR, SFDVKD. As DNA, the CDR3 is TGTGCCACCAGTGATTTGCGTTTGGGGAACAATGAGCAGTTCTTC. Its protein is CATSDLRLGNNEQFF.

This clonotype occurred many times. The chain carries TRBV29-1 and TRBJ2-7; 8 bases line up with TRBD1. The CDR3 covers 14 residues. Trimming took 6 bases from V and 3 from J; bases not matched to a gene: 10. The V gene's germline CDR1 is SQVTM and CDR2 ANQGSEA. CDR3 in DNA: TGCAGCGTGGGATCGGACAGGGCACTCTACGAGCAGTACTTC. It encodes CSVGSDRALYEQYF.

This clonotype was counted only a few times. The chain couples TRBV2 to TRBJ2-3; D may be TRBD2 (5 bases). This CDR3 comprises 15 residues. CDR1 SNHLY and CDR2 FYNNEI come from the germline V gene. V was clipped by 7 bases and J by 8 bases, with 22 bases between them. The CDR3 is CASTIMSQAEGTQYF. CDR3 nucleotide sequence: TGTGCCAGCACTATAATGTCGCAAGCTGAGGGTACGCAGTATTTT.

The rearrangement uses TRBV4-1 and TRBJ2-7; 7 nucleotides line up with TRBD1. Germline loops: CDR1 MGHRA, CDR2 YSYEKL. V dropped 2 bases and J dropped 1; count of bases not matched to a gene: 11. The CDR3 totals 17 residues. The CDR3 sequence: CASSQTVLGGISYEQYF. CDR3 sequence (DNA): TGCGCCAGCAGCCAAACTGTGCTAGGGGGCATATCCTACGAGCAGTACTTC.

The gene calls are TRBV20-1 and TRBJ2-1; 8 bases match TRBD2. Per the germline V gene, CDR1 is DFQATT and CDR2 is SNEGSKA (reference sequence). This CDR3 has 16 residues. Trimming removed 0 bases from V and 5 bases from J; junction bases left unmatched: 9. This chain's CDR3 is CSARDRRRGADNEQFF. CDR3 DNA sequence: TGCAGTGCTAGAGATCGTAGGCGGGGGGCTGACAATGAGCAGTTCTTC.

The rearrangement joins TRBV7-2 to TRBJ1-2; D is uncertain. Germline-derived CDR1 and CDR2 are SGHTA and FQGNSA. The CDR3 is made up of 11 amino acids. V was cut by 11 bases and J by 8 bases, with 15 bases left in between. The CDR3 nucleotides read TGTGCCCGCTCGGAGCTGTGGGGCTACACCTTC. This gives the protein CARSELWGYTF.

Note on this clonotype: At one of its ends the junction is not consistent with the germline gene, which may arise from a read error. V is TRBV4-2 and J is TRBJ2-1, with 7 bases lining up with TRBD2. This CDR3 contains 15 residues. From germline, CDR1 is LGHNA and CDR2 YNFKEQ. CDR3 coding DNA: TGTGTCAGCAGCCAAGATTTGGTGGCTAGCGGAGAGCAGTTCTTC. It specifies CVSSQDLVASGEQFF.

This clonotype occurred many times. The rearrangement links TRBV29-1 to TRBJ1-2; D call uncertain. CDR3 length: 11 residues. The germline V gene has CDR1 SQVTM and CDR2 ANQGSEA. The germline V and J ends were trimmed by 4 bases and 4 bases, with 7 bases remaining between them. The CDR3 here is CSVAVLYGYTF. Written as DNA, the CDR3 is TGCAGCGTTGCGGTCCTCTATGGCTACACCTTC.

The genes are TRBV29-1 and TRBJ2-5, with 7 bases identical to TRBD2. Looked up from germline, CDR1 is SQVTM and CDR2 is ANQGSEA. Trimming removed 4 bases from V and 11 bases from J; junction bases left unmatched: 7. This CDR3 is built from 11 residues. Written as DNA, the CDR3 is TGCAGCGTTGCGACTAGCCGGGAGCAGTACTTC. This encodes CSVATSREQYF.

The sample holds a few counts of this clonotype. V and J are TRBV6-1 and TRBJ1-5; D not certain. The CDR3 loop spans 14 amino acids. CDR1 and CDR2 (germline): MNHNS, SASEGT. V shed 5 bases and J shed 0 bases, with 8 bases lying between them. CDR3 amino acids: CASSQQLSNQPQHF. CDR3 DNA: TGTGCCAGCAGTCAACAGCTTAGCAATCAGCCCCAGCATTTT.

As regards this clonotype: A junction boundary mismatches the germline segment, possibly from a read error. V is TRBV12-3 or TRBV12-4 and J is TRBJ2-1, with TRBD2 identical over 8 bases. The CDR3 is made up of 16 amino acids. CDR3 DNA sequence: TGCGCCAGCAGTTTCCGTCGACTAGCGATTAACAATGAGCAGTTCTTC. This encodes CASSFRRLAINNEQFF.